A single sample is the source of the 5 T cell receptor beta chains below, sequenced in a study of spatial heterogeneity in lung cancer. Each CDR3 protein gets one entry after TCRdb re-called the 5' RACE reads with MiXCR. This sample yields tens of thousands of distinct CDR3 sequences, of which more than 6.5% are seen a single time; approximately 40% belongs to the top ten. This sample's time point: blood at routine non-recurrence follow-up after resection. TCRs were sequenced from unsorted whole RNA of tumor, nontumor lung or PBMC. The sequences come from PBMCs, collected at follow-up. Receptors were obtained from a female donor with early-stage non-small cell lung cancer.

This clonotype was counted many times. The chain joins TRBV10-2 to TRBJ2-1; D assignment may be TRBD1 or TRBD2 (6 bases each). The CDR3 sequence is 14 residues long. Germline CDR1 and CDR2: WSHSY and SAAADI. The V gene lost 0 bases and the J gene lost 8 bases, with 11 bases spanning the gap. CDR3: CASSESNRDYEQFF. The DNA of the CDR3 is TGCGCCAGCAGTGAGTCGAACAGGGACTATGAGCAGTTCTTC.

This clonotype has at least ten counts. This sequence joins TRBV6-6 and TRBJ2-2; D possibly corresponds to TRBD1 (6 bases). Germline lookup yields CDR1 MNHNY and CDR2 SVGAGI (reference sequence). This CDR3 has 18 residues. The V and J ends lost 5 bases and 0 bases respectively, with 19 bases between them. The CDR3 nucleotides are TGTGCCAGCAGTGACAAAACAGGGCCCCCTCCGAACACCGGGGAGCTGTTTTTT. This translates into CASSDKTGPPPNTGELFF.

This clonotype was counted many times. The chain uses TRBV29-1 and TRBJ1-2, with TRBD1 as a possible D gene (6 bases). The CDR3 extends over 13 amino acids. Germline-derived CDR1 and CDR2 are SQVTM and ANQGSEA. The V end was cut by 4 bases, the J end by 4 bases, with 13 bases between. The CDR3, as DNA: TGCAGCGTTGCTCCACAGGGACCCTATGGCTACACCTTC. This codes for CSVAPQGPYGYTF. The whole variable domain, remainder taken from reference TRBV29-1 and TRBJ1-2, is SAVISQKPSRDICQRGTSLTIQCQVDSQVTMMFWYRQQPGQSLTLIATANQGSEATYESGFVIDKFPISRPNLTFSTLTVSNMSPEDSSIYLCSVAPQGPYGYTFGSGTRLTVV.

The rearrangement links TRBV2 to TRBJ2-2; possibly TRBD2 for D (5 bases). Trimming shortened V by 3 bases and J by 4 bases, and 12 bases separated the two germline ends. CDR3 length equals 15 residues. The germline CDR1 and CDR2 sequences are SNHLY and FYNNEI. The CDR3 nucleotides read TGTGCCAGCAGTGATCTCCTAGGAGGCACCGGGGAGCTGTTTTTT. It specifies CASSDLLGGTGELFF.

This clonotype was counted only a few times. CDR3 DNA sequence: TGTGCCAGCAGGCCGGGGGAAGACAGCTATGGCTACACCTTC. Its translation is CASRPGEDSYGYTF. This chain connects TRBV7-9 to TRBJ1-2; a possible D gene is TRBD1 (5 bases). Germline V gene data show CDR1 as SEHNR and CDR2 as FQNEAQ (reference sequence). Trimming took 6 bases from V and 4 from J, leaving 15 bases between them. The CDR3 consists of 14 residues.